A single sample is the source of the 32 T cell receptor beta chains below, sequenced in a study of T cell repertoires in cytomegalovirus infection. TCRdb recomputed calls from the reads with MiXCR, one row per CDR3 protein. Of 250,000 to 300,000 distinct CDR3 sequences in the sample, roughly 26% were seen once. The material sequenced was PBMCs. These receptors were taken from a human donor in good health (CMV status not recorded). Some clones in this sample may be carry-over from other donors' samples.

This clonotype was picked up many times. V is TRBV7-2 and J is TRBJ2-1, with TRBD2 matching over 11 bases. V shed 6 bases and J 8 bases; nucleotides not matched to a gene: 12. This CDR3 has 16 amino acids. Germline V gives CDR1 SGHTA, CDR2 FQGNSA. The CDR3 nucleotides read TGTGCCAGCAGACCCCACACTAGCGGGAGTACCGATGAGCAGTTCTTC. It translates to CASRPHTSGSTDEQFF.

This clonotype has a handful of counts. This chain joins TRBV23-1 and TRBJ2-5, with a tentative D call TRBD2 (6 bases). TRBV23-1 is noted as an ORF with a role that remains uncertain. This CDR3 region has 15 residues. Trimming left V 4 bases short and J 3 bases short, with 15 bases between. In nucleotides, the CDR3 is TGCGCCAGCAGTCTCCCAGACCCGGGGGAAGAGACCCAGTACTTC. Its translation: CASSLPDPGEETQYF.

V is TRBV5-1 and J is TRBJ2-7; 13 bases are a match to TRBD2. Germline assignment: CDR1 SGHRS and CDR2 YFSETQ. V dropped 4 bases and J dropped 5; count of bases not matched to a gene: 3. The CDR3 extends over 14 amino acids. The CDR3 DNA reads TGCGCCAGCAGCATAGGACTAGCGGGAGACGAGCAGTACTTC. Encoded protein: CASSIGLAGDEQYF.

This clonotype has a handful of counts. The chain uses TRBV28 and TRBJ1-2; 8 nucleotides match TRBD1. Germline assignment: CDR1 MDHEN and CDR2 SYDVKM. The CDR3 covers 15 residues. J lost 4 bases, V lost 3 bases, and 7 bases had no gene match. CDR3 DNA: TGTGCCAGCAGTTTCCCGCCGGGACAGGCCTATGGCTACACCTTC. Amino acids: CASSFPPGQAYGYTF.

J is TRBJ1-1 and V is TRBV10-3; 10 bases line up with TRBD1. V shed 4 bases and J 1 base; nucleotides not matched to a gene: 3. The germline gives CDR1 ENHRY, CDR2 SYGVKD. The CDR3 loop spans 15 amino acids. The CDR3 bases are TGTGCCATCAGTGGGGACAGGGGACAGAACACTGAAGCTTTCTTT. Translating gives CAISGDRGQNTEAFF.

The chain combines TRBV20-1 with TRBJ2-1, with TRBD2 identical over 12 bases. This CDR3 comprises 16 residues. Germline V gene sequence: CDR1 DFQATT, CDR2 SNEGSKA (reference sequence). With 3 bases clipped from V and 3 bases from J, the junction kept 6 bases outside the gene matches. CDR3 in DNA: TGCAGTGCTAGGACTAGCGGGAGTGTGTTCTACAATGAGCAGTTCTTC. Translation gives CSARTSGSVFYNEQFF.

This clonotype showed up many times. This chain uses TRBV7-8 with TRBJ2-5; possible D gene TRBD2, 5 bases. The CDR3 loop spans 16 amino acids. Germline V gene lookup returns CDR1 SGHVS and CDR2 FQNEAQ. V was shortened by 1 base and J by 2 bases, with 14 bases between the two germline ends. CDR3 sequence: CASSLGGATTQETQYF. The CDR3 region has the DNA TGTGCCAGCAGCTTAGGGGGAGCTACTACTCAAGAGACCCAGTACTTC.

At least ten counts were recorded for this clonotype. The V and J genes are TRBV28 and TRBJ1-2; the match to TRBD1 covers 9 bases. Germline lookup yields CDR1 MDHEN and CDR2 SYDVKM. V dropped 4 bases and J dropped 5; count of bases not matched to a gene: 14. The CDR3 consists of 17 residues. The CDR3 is CASSSFALSGTGYGYTF. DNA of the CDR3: TGTGCCAGCAGTTCTTTCGCTCTTTCCGGGACAGGGTATGGCTACACCTTC.

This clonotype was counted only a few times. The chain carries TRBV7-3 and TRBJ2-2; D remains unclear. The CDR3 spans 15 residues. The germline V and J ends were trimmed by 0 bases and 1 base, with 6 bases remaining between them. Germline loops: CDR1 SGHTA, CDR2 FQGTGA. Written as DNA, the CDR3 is TGTGCCAGCAGCTTAACCCCAGGGAACACCGGGGAGCTGTTTTTT. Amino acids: CASSLTPGNTGELFF.

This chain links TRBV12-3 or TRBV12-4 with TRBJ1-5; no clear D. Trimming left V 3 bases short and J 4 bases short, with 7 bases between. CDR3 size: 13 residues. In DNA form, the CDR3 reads TGTGCCAGCAGTTTTTCTATGAATCAGCCCCAGCATTTT. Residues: CASSFSMNQPQHF.

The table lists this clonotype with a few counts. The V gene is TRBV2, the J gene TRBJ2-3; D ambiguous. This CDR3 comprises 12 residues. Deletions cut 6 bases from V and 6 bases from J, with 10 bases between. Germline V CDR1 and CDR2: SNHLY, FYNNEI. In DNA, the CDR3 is TGTGCCAGCAGCATAGCTGCGGATACGCAGTATTTT. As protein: CASSIAADTQYF. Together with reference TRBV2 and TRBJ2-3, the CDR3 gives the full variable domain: EPEVTQTPSHQVTQMGQEVILRCVPISNHLYFYWYRQILGQKVEFLVSFYNNEISEKSEIFDDQFSVERPDGSNFTLKIRSTKLEDSAMYFCASSIAADTQYFGPGTRLTVL.

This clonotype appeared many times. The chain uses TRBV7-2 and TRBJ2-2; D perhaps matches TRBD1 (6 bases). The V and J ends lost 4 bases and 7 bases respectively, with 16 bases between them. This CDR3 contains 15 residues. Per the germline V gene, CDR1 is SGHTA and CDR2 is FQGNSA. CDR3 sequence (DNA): TGTGCCAGCAGCTCACAGGGAGTAGGCGGCGGGGAGCTGTTTTTT. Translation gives CASSSQGVGGGELFF.

The CDR3 reads CASKWLAGATDTQYF. Here the CDR3 DNA reads TGTGCCAGCAAGTGGCTAGCGGGAGCAACAGATACGCAGTATTTT. V is TRBV7-2 and J is TRBJ2-3; TRBD2 aligns across 10 bases. There are 15 residues in the CDR3. The J segment lost 3 bases and the V segment lost 7 bases, leaving 7 bases of the junction unmatched. From germline, CDR1 is SGHTA and CDR2 FQGNSA.

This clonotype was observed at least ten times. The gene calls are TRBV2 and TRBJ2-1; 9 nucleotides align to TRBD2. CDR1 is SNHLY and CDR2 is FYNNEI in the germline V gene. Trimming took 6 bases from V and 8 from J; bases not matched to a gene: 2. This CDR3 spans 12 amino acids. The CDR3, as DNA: TGTGCCAGCAGGGGACTAGCTTATGAGCAGTTCTTC. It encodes CASRGLAYEQFF. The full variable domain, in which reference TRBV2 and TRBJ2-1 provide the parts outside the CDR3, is EPEVTQTPSHQVTQMGQEVILRCVPISNHLYFYWYRQILGQKVEFLVSFYNNEISEKSEIFDDQFSVERPDGSNFTLKIRSTKLEDSAMYFCASRGLAYEQFFGPGTRLTVL.

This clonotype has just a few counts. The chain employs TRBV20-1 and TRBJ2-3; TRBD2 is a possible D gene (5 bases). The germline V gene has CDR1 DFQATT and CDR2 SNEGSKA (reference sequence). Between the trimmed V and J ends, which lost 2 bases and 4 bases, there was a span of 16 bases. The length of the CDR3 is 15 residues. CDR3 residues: CSARSGVEGSDTQYF. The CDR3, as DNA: TGCAGTGCTAGATCCGGGGTCGAGGGTTCAGATACGCAGTATTTT.

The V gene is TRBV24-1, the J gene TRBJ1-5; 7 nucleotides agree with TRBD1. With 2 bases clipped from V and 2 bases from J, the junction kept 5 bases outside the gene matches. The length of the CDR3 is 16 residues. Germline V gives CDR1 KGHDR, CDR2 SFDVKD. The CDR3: CATSDSNDRGNQPQHF. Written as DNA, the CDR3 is TGTGCCACCAGTGATTCTAACGACAGGGGCAATCAGCCCCAGCATTTT.

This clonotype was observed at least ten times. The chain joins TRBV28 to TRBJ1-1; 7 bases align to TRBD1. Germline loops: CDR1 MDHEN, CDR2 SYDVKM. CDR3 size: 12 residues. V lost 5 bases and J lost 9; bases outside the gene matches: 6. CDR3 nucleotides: TGTGCCAGCAGTCAGGGACAGTTTAAAGCTTTCTTT. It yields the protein CASSQGQFKAFF.

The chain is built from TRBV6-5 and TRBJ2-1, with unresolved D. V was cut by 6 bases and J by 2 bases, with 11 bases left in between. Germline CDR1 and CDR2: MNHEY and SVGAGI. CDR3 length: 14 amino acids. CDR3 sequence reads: CASSDRWPYNEQFF. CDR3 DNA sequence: TGTGCCAGCAGCGATCGATGGCCCTACAATGAGCAGTTCTTC.

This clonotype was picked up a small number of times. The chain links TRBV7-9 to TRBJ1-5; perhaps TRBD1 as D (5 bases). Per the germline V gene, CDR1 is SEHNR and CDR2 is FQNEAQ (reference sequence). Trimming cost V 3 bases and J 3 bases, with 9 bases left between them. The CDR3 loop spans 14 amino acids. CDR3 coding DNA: TGTGCCAGCAGCTTCGGGGGGGACAATCAGCCCCAGCATTTT. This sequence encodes CASSFGGDNQPQHF.

Here the CDR3 DNA reads TGTGCCAGCAGACCCTACGAGCAGTACTTC. This gives the protein CASRPYEQYF. The chain uses TRBV11-2 and TRBJ2-7; D is uncertain. CDR3 length equals 10 residues. Germline values: CDR1 SGHAT, CDR2 FQNNGV. The V end lost 6 bases, the J end lost 2 bases, and 2 bases lay between the germline ends.

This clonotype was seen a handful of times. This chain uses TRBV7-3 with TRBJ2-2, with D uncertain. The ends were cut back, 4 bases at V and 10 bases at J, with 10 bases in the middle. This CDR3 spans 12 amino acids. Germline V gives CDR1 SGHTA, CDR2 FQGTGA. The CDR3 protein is CASSSYRSELFF. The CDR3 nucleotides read TGTGCCAGCAGCTCATACCGGTCGGAGCTGTTTTTT. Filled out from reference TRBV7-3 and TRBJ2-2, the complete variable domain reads GAGVSQTPSNKVTEKGKYVELRCDPISGHTALYWYRQSLGQGPEFLIYFQGTGAADDSGLPNDRFFAVRPEGSVSTLKIQRTERGDSAVYLCASSSYRSELFFGEGSRLTVL.

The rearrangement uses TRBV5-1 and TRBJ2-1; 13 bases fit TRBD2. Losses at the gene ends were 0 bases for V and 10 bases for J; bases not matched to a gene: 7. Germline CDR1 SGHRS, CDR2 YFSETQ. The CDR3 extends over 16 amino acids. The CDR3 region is CASSLGGLAGVQEQFF. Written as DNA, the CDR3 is TGCGCCAGCAGCTTGGGCGGACTAGCGGGAGTTCAGGAGCAGTTCTTC. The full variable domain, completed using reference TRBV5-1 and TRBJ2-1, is KAGVTQTPRYLIKTRGQQVTLSCSPISGHRSVSWYQQTPGQGLQFLFEYFSETQRNKGNFPGRFSGRQFSNSRSEMNVSTLELGDSALYLCASSLGGLAGVQEQFFGPGTRLTVL.

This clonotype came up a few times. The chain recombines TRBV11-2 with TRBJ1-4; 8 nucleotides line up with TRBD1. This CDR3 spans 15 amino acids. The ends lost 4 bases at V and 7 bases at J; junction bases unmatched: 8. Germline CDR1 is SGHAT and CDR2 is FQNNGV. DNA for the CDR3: TGTGCCAGCAGCTCGCAGGGGGCCGGGGGTGAAAAACTGTTTTTT. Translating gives CASSSQGAGGEKLFF.

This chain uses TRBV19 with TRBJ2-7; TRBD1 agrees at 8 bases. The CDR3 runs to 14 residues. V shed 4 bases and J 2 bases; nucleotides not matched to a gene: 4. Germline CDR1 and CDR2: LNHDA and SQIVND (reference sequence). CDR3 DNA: TGTGCCAGTAGTAGGACAGGGATCGCCTACGAGCAGTACTTC. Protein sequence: CASSRTGIAYEQYF. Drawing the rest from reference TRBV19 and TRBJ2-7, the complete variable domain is DGGITQSPKYLFRKEGQNVTLSCEQNLNHDAMYWYRQDPGQGLRLIYYSQIVNDFQKGDIAEGYSVSREKKESFPLTVTSAQKNPTAFYLCASSRTGIAYEQYFGPGTRLTVT.

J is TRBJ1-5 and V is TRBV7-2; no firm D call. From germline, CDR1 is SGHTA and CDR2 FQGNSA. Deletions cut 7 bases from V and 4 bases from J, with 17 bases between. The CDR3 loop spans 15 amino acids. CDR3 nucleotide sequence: TGTGCCAGCATCCTCGTGGATGGACCTAATCAGCCCCAGCATTTT. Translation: CASILVDGPNQPQHF.

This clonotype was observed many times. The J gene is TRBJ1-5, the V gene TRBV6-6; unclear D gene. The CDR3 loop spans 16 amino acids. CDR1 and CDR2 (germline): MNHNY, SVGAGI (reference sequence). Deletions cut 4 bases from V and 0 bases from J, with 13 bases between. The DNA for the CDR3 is TGTGCCAGCAGTTCCTCAGGAGATTTTAGCAATCAGCCCCAGCATTTT. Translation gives CASSSSGDFSNQPQHF.

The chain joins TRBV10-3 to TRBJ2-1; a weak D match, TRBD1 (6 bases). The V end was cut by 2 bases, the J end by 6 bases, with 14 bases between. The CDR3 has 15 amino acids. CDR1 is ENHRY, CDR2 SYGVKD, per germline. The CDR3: CAISEPQQGSNEQFF. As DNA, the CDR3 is TGTGCCATCAGTGAGCCTCAACAGGGATCCAATGAGCAGTTCTTC.

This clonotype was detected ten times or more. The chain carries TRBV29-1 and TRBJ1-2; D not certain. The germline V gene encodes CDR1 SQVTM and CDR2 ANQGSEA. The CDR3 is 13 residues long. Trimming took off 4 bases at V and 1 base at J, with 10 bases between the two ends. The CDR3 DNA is TGCAGCGTTGTCGGCAGACATAACTATGGCTACACCTTC. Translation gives CSVVGRHNYGYTF.

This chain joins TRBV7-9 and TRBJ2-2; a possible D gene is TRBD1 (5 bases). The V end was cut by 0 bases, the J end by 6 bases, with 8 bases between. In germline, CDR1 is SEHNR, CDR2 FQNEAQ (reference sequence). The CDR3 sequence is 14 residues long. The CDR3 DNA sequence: TGTGCCAGCAGCTTAGCGTCGACAGCCGGGGAGCTGTTTTTT. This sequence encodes CASSLASTAGELFF.

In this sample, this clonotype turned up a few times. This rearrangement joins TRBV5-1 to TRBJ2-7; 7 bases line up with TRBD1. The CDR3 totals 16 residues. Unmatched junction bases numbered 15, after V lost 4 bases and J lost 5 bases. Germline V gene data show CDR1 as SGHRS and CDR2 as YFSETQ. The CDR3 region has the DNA TGCGCCAGCAGCCTCAACCGACAGGGCGGCATCGACGAGCAGTACTTC. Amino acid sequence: CASSLNRQGGIDEQYF.

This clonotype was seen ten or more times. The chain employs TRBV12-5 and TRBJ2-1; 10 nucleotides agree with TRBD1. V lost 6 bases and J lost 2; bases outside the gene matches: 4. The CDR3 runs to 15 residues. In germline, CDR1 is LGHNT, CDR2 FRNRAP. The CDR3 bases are TGTGCTAGTGGCCTCGGGACAGGGGCCTACAATGAGCAGTTCTTC. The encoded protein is CASGLGTGAYNEQFF.

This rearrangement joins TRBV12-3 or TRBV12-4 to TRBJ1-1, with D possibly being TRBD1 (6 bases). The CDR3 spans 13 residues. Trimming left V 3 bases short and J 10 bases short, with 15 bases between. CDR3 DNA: TGTGCCAGCAGTTTTTACGGGGGCGAGGCAGCTTTCTTT. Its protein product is CASSFYGGEAAFF.